These 13 T cell receptor beta chains were all obtained from the same sample, sequenced in a study of tumor and adjacent non-tumor tissue in lung cancer. The template was RNA from unsorted bulk tissue. TCRbeta libraries were built with three rounds of nested PCR, modified from ARM-PCR. TCRdb re-analysed the multiplex PCR reads in MiXCR, keeping a single row per CDR3 protein. Here the sample spans 70,000 to 80,000 distinct CDR3 sequences, around 70% being singletons. Input material: lung tumor tissue. These receptor sequences come from a woman in her thirties or forties with non-small cell lung cancer.

In its sample, this clonotype was seen once. One junction end disagrees with the germline gene, perhaps due to a read error. V gene TRBV28 combines with J gene TRBJ2-5; 9 nucleotides match TRBD1. In germline, CDR1 is MDHEN, CDR2 SYDVKM. CDR3 length: 16 amino acids. The CDR3 sequence: CASSPLGTGSEGTQNF. CDR3 DNA: TGTGCCAGCAGTCCCCTAGGGACAGGGAGCGAAGGGACCCAGAACTTC.

Of note for this clonotype: The conserved phenylalanine or tryptophan normally closing the CDR3 is absent here, so this likely arose from a read error. The DNA is omitted, as the CDR3 cannot be located on it reliably, and the CDR3 follows TCRdb's listing. The chain joins TRBV11-2 to TRBJ2-1; TRBD2, as called in the table, went unchecked against the DNA. Both ends counted, the CDR3 spans 15 residues. CDR1 SGHAT and CDR2 FQNNGV come from the germline V gene. This CDR3 reads CASSSGLGAYNEQLS.

Points on this clonotype: Germline is not matched at one junction end, which may reflect a read error. This chain connects TRBV4-2 to TRBJ2-7; perhaps TRBD1 as D (6 bases). CDR3 length: 15 residues. Germline V gene sequence: CDR1 LGHNA, CDR2 YNFKEQ. Written as DNA, the CDR3 is TGTGCCATCAGCCAAGATCAGGGCAGGGGTTACGAGCAGTACTTC. Its translation: CAISQDQGRGYEQYF.

Remarks on this clonotype: Compared with germline, one end of the junction differs, possibly owing to a read error. The rearrangement links TRBV29-1 to TRBJ2-3; D remains ambiguous. This CDR3 has 14 residues. Germline CDR1 SQVTM, CDR2 ANQGSEA. CDR3 sequence: CSVESQLPPDTQYF. The CDR3 coding sequence is TGCAGTGTTGAATCCCAGCTACCACCTGATACGCAGTATTTT.

As for this clonotype: An end of the junction differs from the germline gene, which may be a read error. The gene calls are TRBV4-2 and TRBJ2-4, with D possibly matching TRBD2 (6 bases). This CDR3 spans 17 amino acids. Germline-derived CDR1 and CDR2 are LGHNA and YNFKEQ. The DNA of the CDR3 is TGTGTCAGCAGTCAGGACCCGGGGGTCGTGGCCAGAAACATTCAGTACTTC. It specifies CVSSQDPGVVARNIQYF.

The chain is built from TRBV11-2 and TRBJ1-6, with D uncertain. CDR3 length: 17 amino acids. Germline assignment: CDR1 SGHAT and CDR2 FQNNGV. V gave up 4 bases and J gave up 9 bases, with 22 bases separating them. The DNA for the CDR3 is TGTGCCAGCAGCTCAACATCGGGGATAAACTGGAGTTCACCCCTCCACTTT. Amino acid sequence: CASSSTSGINWSSPLHF.

The sample holds many counts of this clonotype. This chain connects TRBV4-1 to TRBJ2-2; no definite D call. The CDR3 has 13 amino acids. Per germline, CDR1 MGHRA and CDR2 YSYEKL. The V end was cut by 6 bases, the J end by 5 bases, with 10 bases between. The CDR3 nucleotides are TGCGCCAGCAGTGACCGTAGGACCGGGGAGCTGTTTTTT. Protein sequence: CASSDRRTGELFF.

This clonotype was recorded at least ten times. V usage is TRBV12-3 or TRBV12-4 and J usage is TRBJ1-2; no definite D call. The CDR3 length is 14 residues. V was trimmed by 6 bases and J by 4 bases, leaving 15 bases between them. The CDR3 coding sequence is TGTGCCAGCAGCCGCCAGGACGGCCTCTATGGCTACACCTTC. This encodes CASSRQDGLYGYTF.

Regarding this clonotype: Here the CDR3 omits its conserved ending phenylalanine or tryptophan, so a read error is the likely source. The chain employs TRBV29-1 and TRBJ2-3, with a tentative D call TRBD2 (6 bases). There are 13 residues in the CDR3. Germline CDR1 reads SQVTM; CDR2 reads ANQGSEA. CDR3 in amino acids: CSVGVAGTDTQYL. CDR3 DNA sequence: TGTAGCGTCGGAGTTGCGGGGACAGATACGCAGTATTTA.

This clonotype was counted a single time. This is likely a read error, given that the CDR3 carries no conserved phenylalanine or tryptophan at its end. It is unclear where the CDR3 begins or ends on the DNA, so no DNA is shown, and the CDR3 is as TCRdb lists it. This chain links TRBV10-3 with TRBJ2-7. The CDR3 has 12 residues if both end residues are counted. Germline V gene sequence: CDR1 ENHRY, CDR2 SYGVKD. The chain's CDR3 is CAISDPLYEQYS.

Concerning this clonotype: Compared with germline, one end of the junction differs, possibly owing to a read error. This chain joins TRBV6-6 and TRBJ2-3; a weak D match, TRBD2 (7 bases). The germline V gene has CDR1 MNHNY and CDR2 SVGAGI (reference sequence). CDR3 length equals 18 residues. CDR3 region: CASSYRGGIADSTDTQYF. CDR3 DNA: TGTGCCAGCAGTTACAGGGGGGGAATCGCAGATAGCACAGATACACAGTATTTT.

This clonotype was seen just once. At one of its ends the junction is not consistent with the germline gene, which may arise from a read error. DNA of the CDR3: TGTGTCAGCAGCCAACGGACACAACTGCACAATGAGCAGTTCTTC. This translates into CVSSQRTQLHNEQFF. This chain joins TRBV14 and TRBJ2-1; TRBD1 might be the D (5 bases). Germline V gives CDR1 SGHDN, CDR2 FVKESK. CDR3 length: 15 amino acids.

This clonotype was found a few times. This chain joins TRBV28 and TRBJ2-7; D call uncertain. The CDR3 loop spans 12 amino acids. Per germline, CDR1 MDHEN and CDR2 SYDVKM. V gave up 7 bases and J gave up 3 bases, with 10 bases separating them. The CDR3 coding sequence is TGTGCCAGCAACGGCAGGTTCTACGAGCAGTACTTC. Protein sequence: CASNGRFYEQYF.